A single sample gave rise to the 4 T cell receptor beta chains below, sequenced in a study of neurological immune-mediated disorders. Each CDR3 protein is one row after TCRdb ran MiXCR on the 5' RACE reads. Of about 62,000 distinct CDR3 sequences listed, 4% to 6% are singletons. The sample taken for sequencing was PBMCs. The receptors here all came from a woman aged 50 to 60 with multiple sclerosis.

This clonotype appeared many times. The rearrangement joins TRBV5-6 to TRBJ2-3; D gene unclear. Trimming removed 5 bases at V and 4 bases at J, with 11 bases between. The CDR3 runs to 13 residues. In germline, CDR1 is SGHDT, CDR2 YYEEEE. The CDR3 DNA sequence: TGTGCCAGCAGTCACAAAGGCGCAGATACGCAGTATTTT. It encodes CASSHKGADTQYF.

Many counts were recorded for this clonotype. The rearrangement joins TRBV6-1 to TRBJ2-1; perhaps D is TRBD1 or TRBD2 (6 bases each). The length of the CDR3 is 13 residues. Germline assignment: CDR1 MNHNS and CDR2 SASEGT. Trimming left V 6 bases short and J 2 bases short, with 8 bases between. CDR3 loop: CASREGAYNEQFF. The CDR3 nucleotides read TGTGCCAGCAGGGAGGGGGCCTACAATGAGCAGTTCTTC.

This clonotype came up many times. The chain carries TRBV3-1 and TRBJ1-1; no clear D. Germline CDR1 and CDR2: LGHDT and YNNKEL (reference sequence). CDR3 length equals 13 residues. The V and J ends lost 0 bases and 5 bases respectively, with 7 bases between them. Here the CDR3 DNA reads TGTGCCAGCAGCCAAGATGGGTGGACTGAAGCTTTCTTT. Its translation is CASSQDGWTEAFF.

This clonotype appeared many times. This chain connects TRBV12-5 to TRBJ2-3; perhaps TRBD1 as D (6 bases). The V end was cut by 7 bases, the J end by 5 bases, with 13 bases between. The CDR3 loop spans 13 amino acids. The germline gives CDR1 LGHNT, CDR2 FRNRAP. CDR3 residues: CASARGNLDTQYF. The CDR3 nucleotides are TGTGCTAGTGCCAGGGGAAATCTAGATACGCAGTATTTT.